The T cell receptor beta chain under discussion was sequenced for a study of cytomegalovirus exposure and HLA in healthy donors. Study at large: Approximately 190 million T cells yielded about 120 million unique TCR beta sequences, as an earlier analysis found. Genetic ancestry analysis placed around 76% of the roughly 400 donors that were genotyped in the Caucasian-associated cluster. Notes on the study in general: Some TCR beta chains (more than 150 of them) were listed as cytomegalovirus-associated.

Primers for the PCR totalled 60 Vbeta and 13 Jbeta. The protocol was immunoSEQ multiplex PCR, while the TCRdb copy is restricted to in-frame clones and leaves out a portion. In the table there are 130,000 or so clones, about 80% of which are singletons. To note about this clone: Its antigen remains unknown.

CDR3 length: 17 amino acids. Trimming removed 0 bases at V and 0 bases at J, with 13 bases between. Germline CDR1 reads SGHRS; CDR2 reads YFSETQ. The TCR originated in a man younger than 45 in good health and CMV-seronegative. V and J are TRBV5-1 and TRBJ2-4, with D possibly matching TRBD2 (6 bases). Sample: PBMCs. The CDR3 region is CASSLDGRGLAKNIQYF. CDR3 nucleotide sequence: TGCGCCAGCAGCTTGGATGGGCGGGGACTAGCCAAAAACATTCAGTACTTC.